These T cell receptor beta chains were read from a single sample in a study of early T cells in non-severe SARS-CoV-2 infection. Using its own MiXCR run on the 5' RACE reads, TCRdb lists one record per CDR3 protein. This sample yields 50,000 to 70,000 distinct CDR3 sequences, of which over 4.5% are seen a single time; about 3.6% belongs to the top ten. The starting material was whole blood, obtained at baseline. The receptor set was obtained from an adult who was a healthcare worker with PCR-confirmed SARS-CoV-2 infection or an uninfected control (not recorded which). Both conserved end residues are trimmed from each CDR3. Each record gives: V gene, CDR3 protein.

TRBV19,ASSGFRRIVSNQPQH
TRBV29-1,SVERHGAGGGNEQF
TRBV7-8,ASSLDGRSYEQY
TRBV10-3,AIRTLWGAKNTGELF
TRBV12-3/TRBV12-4,ASSFHQGSGNQPQH
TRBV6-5,ASSYHSQGAGEQY
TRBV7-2,ASSTSPNTEAF
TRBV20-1,SAFGLSGSYEQY
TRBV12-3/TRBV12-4,ASTQGSRDTQY
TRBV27,ASSPLADYRADNSPLH
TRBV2,ASRPGALLNTEAF
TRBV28,ASSFGLGARSDTQY
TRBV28,ASSLLPRQASGTDTQY